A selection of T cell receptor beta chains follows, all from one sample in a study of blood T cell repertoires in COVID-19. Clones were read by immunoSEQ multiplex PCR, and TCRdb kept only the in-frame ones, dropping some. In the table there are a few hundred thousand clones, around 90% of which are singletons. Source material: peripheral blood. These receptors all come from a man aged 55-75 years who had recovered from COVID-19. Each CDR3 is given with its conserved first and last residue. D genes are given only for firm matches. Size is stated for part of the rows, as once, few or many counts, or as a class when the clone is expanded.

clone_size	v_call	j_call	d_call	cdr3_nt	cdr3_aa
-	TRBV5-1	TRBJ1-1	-	TGCGCCAGCAGCGTCCGGAGGAACACTGAAGCTTTCTTT	CASSVRRNTEAFF
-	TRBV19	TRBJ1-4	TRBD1	TGTGCCAGTAGCGAGGCGAAACAGGGGGCTGCTGGCGTGAAACTGTTTTTT	CASSEAKQGAAGVKLFF
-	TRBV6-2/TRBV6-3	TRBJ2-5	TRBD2	TGTGCCAGCAGTTACTCGGTGACTAGCGGGGGGGGGCAAGAGACCCAGTACTTC	CASSYSVTSGGGQETQYF
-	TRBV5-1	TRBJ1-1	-	TGCGCCAGCAGCTTGGACGGTTCGAACACTGAAGCTTTCTTT	CASSLDGSNTEAFF
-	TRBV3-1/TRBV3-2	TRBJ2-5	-	TGTGCCAGCAGCCAAGCGACTCGTTGGGAGACCCAGTACTTC	CASSQATRWETQYF
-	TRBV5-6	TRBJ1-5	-	TGTGCCAGCAGCCCGGGAGGTGGGAGCAATCAGCCCCAGCATTTT	CASSPGGGSNQPQHF
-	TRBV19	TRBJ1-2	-	TGTGCCAGCGGGGAATCCTATGGCTACACCTTC	CASGESYGYTF
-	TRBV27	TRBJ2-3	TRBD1	TGTGCCAGCGGCGAGGGGGCGGCTACGCAGTATTTT	CASGEGAATQYF
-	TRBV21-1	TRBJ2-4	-	TGTGCCAGCCGGCAGGGGGCGCCCAAAAACATTCAGTACTTC	CASRQGAPKNIQYF
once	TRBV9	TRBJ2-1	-	TGTGCCAGCAGCGTAGGTCAGAATGAGCAGTTCTTC	CASSVGQNEQFF
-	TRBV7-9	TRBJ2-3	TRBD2	TGTGCCAGCAGCTTAGGGCTAGCGGGGGGCCGCGCAGATACGCAGTATTTT	CASSLGLAGGRADTQYF
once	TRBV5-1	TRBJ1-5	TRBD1	TGCGCCAGAGACAGGGGCCACCCTTGTAACAATCAGCCCCAGCATTTT	CARDRGHPCNNQPQHF
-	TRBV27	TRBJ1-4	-	TGTGCCAGCAGCCTCACAGGGTCTCCTGAAAAACTGTTTTTT	CASSLTGSPEKLFF
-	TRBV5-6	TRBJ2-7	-	TGTGCCAGCAGCCCCCGGGACATCTACGAGCAGTACTTC	CASSPRDIYEQYF
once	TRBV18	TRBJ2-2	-	TGTGCCAGCTCAGGGGGGACGGTGAACACCGGGGAGCTGTTTTTT	CASSGGTVNTGELFF
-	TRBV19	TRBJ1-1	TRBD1	TGTGCCAGTTACCCCAGACAGGGGGATGGCACTGAAGCTTTCTTT	CASYPRQGDGTEAFF
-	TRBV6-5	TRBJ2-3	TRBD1	TGTGCCAGCAGCCCCGCGGGACAGGGCACAGATACGCAGTATTTT	CASSPAGQGTDTQYF
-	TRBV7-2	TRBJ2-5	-	TGTGCCAGCAGCTTATCCGGGGGGCGGGAGACCCAGTACTTC	CASSLSGGRETQYF
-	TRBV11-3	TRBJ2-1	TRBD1	TGTGCCAGCAGCCTCCCAGGACAGGGGTTAAATGAGCAGTTCTTC	CASSLPGQGLNEQFF
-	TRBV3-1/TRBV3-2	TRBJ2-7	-	TGTGCCAGCAGCAACCGGACACTACTCTACGAGCAGTACTTC	CASSNRTLLYEQYF
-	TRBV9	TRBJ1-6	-	TGTGCCAGCAGCCCCCAGGTCCGATCACCCCTCCACTTT	CASSPQVRSPLHF
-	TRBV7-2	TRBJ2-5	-	TGTGCCAGCACCTTGTCTCCGGGGGAGACCCAGTACTTC	CASTLSPGETQYF
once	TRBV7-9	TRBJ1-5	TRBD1	TGTGCCAGCAGCCGACAGGGTAATCAGCCCCAGCATTTT	CASSRQGNQPQHF
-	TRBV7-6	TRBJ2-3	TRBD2	TGTGCCAGCAGCTTTAGCGGGGGGGCAGATACGCAGTATTTT	CASSFSGGADTQYF
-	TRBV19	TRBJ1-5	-	TGTGCCAGTAATAATGTCCGGCAGCCCCAGCATTTT	CASNNVRQPQHF